A selection of T cell receptor beta chains follows, all from one sample in a study of blood T cell repertoires in COVID-19. The table came from immunoSEQ multiplex PCR; TCRdb's copy has only in-frame clones and leaves some out. Among about 160,000 clones listed, roughly 85% were seen once. Sequenced: peripheral blood. Receptors originate from a woman in her 50s with COVID-19, enrolled during active disease. CDR3s include the opening cysteine and the closing phenylalanine or tryptophan. D genes are given only for firm matches. Clone sizes are given selectively: once, few, many, or a class where the clone is expanded.

v_gene	len	d_gene	j_gene	abundance	CDR3nt	CDR3aa
TRBV5-1	15	NA	TRBJ1-1	NA	TGCGCCAGCAGCTTGGCTCCAGGGGTCACCACTGAAGCTTTCTTT	CASSLAPGVTTEAFF
TRBV2	12	NA	TRBJ2-3	once	TGTGCCAGCAATCTTCTCACAGATACGCAGTATTTT	CASNLLTDTQYF
TRBV7-9	16	NA	TRBJ2-5	NA	TGTGCCAGCAGCTTAGGAGGCGTCGGAAGTGTTGAGACCCAGTACTTC	CASSLGGVGSVETQYF
TRBV18	13	NA	TRBJ1-1	NA	TGTGCCAGCTCGGTCGCCCACGGCACTGAAGCTTTCTTT	CASSVAHGTEAFF
TRBV6-5	15	TRBD1	TRBJ1-2	NA	TGTGCCAGCAGCCCGGGACAGGGGGCAAACTATGGCTACACCTTC	CASSPGQGANYGYTF
TRBV9	18	TRBD1	TRBJ2-5	NA	TGTGCCAGCAGCGTAGCCCCATCCCCACGACAGGGGGAGGAGACCCAGTACTTC	CASSVAPSPRQGEETQYF
TRBV11-3	15	TRBD2	TRBJ2-3	NA	TGTGCCAGCAGCAGGACTAGCGGGGGGGCAGATACGCAGTATTTT	CASSRTSGGADTQYF
TRBV27	15	NA	TRBJ2-4	once	TGTGCCAGCAGTTTGTGGGGGGGCGTCCAAAACATTCAGTACTTC	CASSLWGGVQNIQYF
TRBV10-3	13	NA	TRBJ1-2	NA	TGTGCCATCAGTGAGGGAGGGATCTATGGCTACACCTTC	CAISEGGIYGYTF
TRBV4-1	16	NA	TRBJ2-6	once	TGCGCCAGCAGCCAAGATCCTCGGTCTGGGGCCAACGTCCTGACTTTC	CASSQDPRSGANVLTF
TRBV19	11	NA	TRBJ2-2	NA	TGTGCCAGTAGCCGTCGCGGGGAGCTGTTTTTT	CASSRRGELFF
TRBV7-2	15	NA	TRBJ2-3	NA	TGTGCCAGCAGCTTAGTAGCGGTTAGCACAGATACGCAGTATTTT	CASSLVAVSTDTQYF
TRBV1	17	NA	TRBJ2-5	NA	TGCACCAGCAGTCTGGAGACTAGCGGGGCGACCCAAGAGACCCAGTACTTC	CTSSLETSGATQETQYF
TRBV7-9	15	TRBD1	TRBJ2-2	few	TGTGCCAGCAGCTTTAAGGACAGGGATCCCGGGGAGCTGTTTTTT	CASSFKDRDPGELFF
TRBV4-1	15	NA	TRBJ1-4	NA	TGCGCCAGCAGCCGCCAAGGAGGACTTAATGAAAAACTGTTTTTT	CASSRQGGLNEKLFF
TRBV14	15	TRBD2	TRBJ2-1	NA	TGTGCCAGCAGCCGAGGACTAGGCTCCTACAATGAGCAGTTCTTC	CASSRGLGSYNEQFF
TRBV9	18	NA	TRBJ2-1	NA	TGTGCCAGCAGCGGTACCAGGTTAGGGGTAAGCTCCTACAATGAGCAGTTCTTC	CASSGTRLGVSSYNEQFF
TRBV18	14	NA	TRBJ2-7	NA	TGTGCCAGCTCACCACCGGCCAGTACCTACGAGCAGTACTTC	CASSPPASTYEQYF
TRBV18	13	NA	TRBJ2-1	NA	TGTGCCAGCTCACCACCGAATGGAGATGAGCAGTTCTTC	CASSPPNGDEQFF
TRBV7-2	14	NA	TRBJ1-5	NA	TGTGCCAGCAGCTTAGGGCTCGAGGGTCAGCCCCAGCATTTT	CASSLGLEGQPQHF
TRBV7-8	15	NA	TRBJ2-5	NA	TGTGCCAGCAGCCCACACTGGACAGCACAAGAGACCCAGTACTTC	CASSPHWTAQETQYF
TRBV18	14	TRBD1	TRBJ2-2	once	TGTGCCAGCTCGGGGAGCAGGGGGACCGGGGAGCTGTTTTTT	CASSGSRGTGELFF
TRBV7-2	17	TRBD2	TRBJ2-7	NA	TGTGCCAGCAGCGCCGCTAGCGGGGGGTTTCCCTCCTACGAGCAGTACTTC	CASSAASGGFPSYEQYF
TRBV6-2/TRBV6-3	17	TRBD1	TRBJ2-7	NA	TGTGCCAGCAGTCCCCGACAGGGGAGCCTCCCCCACTACGAGCAGTACTTC	CASSPRQGSLPHYEQYF
TRBV19	19	NA	TRBJ1-2	NA	TGTGCCAGTACCATAACCCGCGGGCAGGACGCGCGCTTTACCTATGGCTACACCTTC	CASTITRGQDARFTYGYTF
TRBV30	11	NA	TRBJ1-1	NA	TGTGCCTGGAGTGTGGGGAGTGAAGCTTTCTTT	CAWSVGSEAFF
TRBV5-4	15	NA	TRBJ1-4	NA	TGTGCCAGCAGCCCGTCAGATGCAACTAATGAAAAACTGTTTTTT	CASSPSDATNEKLFF
TRBV18	17	TRBD1	TRBJ1-3	NA	TGTGCCAGCTCCGGGACAGGGGGCACTTACTCTGGAAACACCATATATTTT	CASSGTGGTYSGNTIYF
TRBV3-1/TRBV3-2	16	NA	TRBJ2-2	NA	TGTGCCAGCAGCCAAGATTGGCAGACTAACACCGGGGAGCTGTTTTTT	CASSQDWQTNTGELFF
TRBV12-3/TRBV12-4	13	NA	TRBJ2-3	NA	TGTGCCGCCCAGCGCGGATTCACAGATACGCAGTATTTT	CAAQRGFTDTQYF
TRBV4-1	14	TRBD1	TRBJ1-1	NA	TGCGCCAGCAGCCAGCTGACAGGGGACACTGAAGCTTTCTTT	CASSQLTGDTEAFF
TRBV2	15	TRBD1	TRBJ1-6	NA	TGTGCCAGCAGGGGAACAGGGGGATCTAATTCACCCCTCCACTTT	CASRGTGGSNSPLHF